The next 5 T cell receptor beta chains were all read from a single sample in a study of beta chain features in type 1 diabetes. Expressed TCRB transcripts got sequenced, as all isolated RNA was reverse transcribed. Profiled with immunoSEQ multiplex PCR; TCRdb holds only in-frame clones, not every one. The sample shows around 500,000 clones, 25% to 35% of them seen only once. The source material was naive CD4+ T cells from blood. These receptors all come from a man in his late teens or twenties in good health.

The J gene is TRBJ2-1, the V gene TRBV2, with no clear D. V lost 6 bases, J lost 10 bases, and 16 bases lay in between. The CDR3 contains 13 residues. In germline, CDR1 is SNHLY, CDR2 FYNNEI. CDR3 amino acids: CASSSTQKREQFF. In DNA, the CDR3 is TGTGCCAGCAGCTCTACTCAGAAACGGGAGCAGTTCTTC.

This clone was detected a few times. This rearrangement joins TRBV30 to TRBJ2-7; D remains unclear. Between the trimmed V and J ends, which lost 2 bases and 2 bases, there was a span of 10 bases. Germline assignment: CDR1 GTSNPN and CDR2 SVGIG (reference sequence). The CDR3 spans 13 residues. For the CDR3, the DNA is TGTGCCTGGAGTCTGGGCGGACCCTACGAGCAGTACTTC. As protein: CAWSLGGPYEQYF.

This clone was seen only a few times. This chain connects TRBV30 to TRBJ2-3, with D perhaps matching TRBD1 (5 bases). The CDR3 runs 12 residues. Trimming shortened V by 4 bases and J by 7 bases, and 12 bases separated the two germline ends. Germline assignment: CDR1 GTSNPN and CDR2 SVGIG (reference sequence). Written as DNA, the CDR3 is TGTGCCTGGACCCTGGGGCTTTATACGCAGTATTTT. This gives the protein CAWTLGLYTQYF. Together with reference TRBV30 and TRBJ2-3, the CDR3 gives the full variable domain: SQTIHQWPATLVQPVGSPLSLECTVEGTSNPNLYWYRQAAGRGLQLLFYSVGIGQISSEVPQNLSASRPQDRQFILSSKKLLLSDSGFYLCAWTLGLYTQYFGPGTRLTVL.

The chain carries TRBV5-1 and TRBJ2-6, with D tentatively TRBD1 or TRBD2 (8 bases each). CDR3 length: 19 amino acids. V was trimmed by 0 bases and J by 8 bases, leaving 24 bases between them. The germline V gene encodes CDR1 SGHRS and CDR2 YFSETQ. CDR3 nucleotides: TGCGCCAGCAGCTTGGCCGGACAGGGTTTGTTAGCGGGAACCAACGTCCTGACTTTC. Translating gives CASSLAGQGLLAGTNVLTF. The complete variable domain, with remaining parts taken from reference TRBV5-1 and TRBJ2-6, reads KAGVTQTPRYLIKTRGQQVTLSCSPISGHRSVSWYQQTPGQGLQFLFEYFSETQRNKGNFPGRFSGRQFSNSRSEMNVSTLELGDSALYLCASSLAGQGLLAGTNVLTFGAGSRLTVL.

The gene calls are TRBV30 and TRBJ2-3; D remains ambiguous. This CDR3 contains 11 residues. V was pared by 4 bases and J by 6 bases, with 8 bases between. Germline CDR1 GTSNPN, CDR2 SVGIG (reference sequence). CDR3 DNA: TGTGCCTGGAAGGTGGCCGATACGCAGTATTTT. It yields the protein CAWKVADTQYF.